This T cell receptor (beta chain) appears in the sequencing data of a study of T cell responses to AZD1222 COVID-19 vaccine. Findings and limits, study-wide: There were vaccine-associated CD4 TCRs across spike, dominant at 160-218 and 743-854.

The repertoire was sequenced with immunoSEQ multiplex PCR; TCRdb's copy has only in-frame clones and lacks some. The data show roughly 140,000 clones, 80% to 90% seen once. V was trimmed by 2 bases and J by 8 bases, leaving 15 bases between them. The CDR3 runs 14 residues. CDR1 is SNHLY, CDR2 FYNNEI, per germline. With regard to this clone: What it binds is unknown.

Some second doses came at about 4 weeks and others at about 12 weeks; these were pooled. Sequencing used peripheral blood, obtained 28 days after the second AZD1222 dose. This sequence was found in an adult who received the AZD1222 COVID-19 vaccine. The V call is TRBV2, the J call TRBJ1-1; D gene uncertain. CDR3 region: CASSEQQKSNEAFF. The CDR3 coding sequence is TGTGCCAGCAGTGAACAACAGAAGTCCAACGAAGCTTTCTTT.